Below, 8 T cell receptor beta chains from the same sample are listed, as sequenced in a study of blood T cell repertoires in COVID-19. Libraries were prepared by immunoSEQ multiplex PCR; TCRdb keeps only in-frame clonotypes and omits some of them. Counted here are tens of thousands of clones, nearly 90% occurring once; the ten biggest clones make up more than 4.5%. The specimen was peripheral blood. These receptor sequences come from a woman aged 80 or over with active COVID-19.

As concerns this clone: Sequence at one end of the junction differs from germline and may be a read error. CDR3: CAREQGREHYEQYF. CDR3 sequence (DNA): TGCGCCAGGGAACAGGGCCGAGAACACTACGAGCAGTACTTC. The chain uses TRBV24-1 and TRBJ2-7; D might be TRBD1 (6 bases). CDR1 and CDR2 (germline): KGHDR, SFDVKD. The CDR3 is made up of 14 amino acids.

This clone is a singleton in its sample. The V call is TRBV7-9, the J call TRBJ1-3; D is ambiguous. Trimming shortened V by 5 bases and J by 8 bases, and 13 bases separated the two germline ends. The V gene's germline CDR1 is SEHNR and CDR2 FQNEAQ (reference sequence). This CDR3 spans 13 amino acids. This CDR3 reads CASSQAGSHTIYF. The CDR3 bases are TGTGCCAGCAGCCAAGCCGGGAGCCACACCATATATTTT. Using reference TRBV7-9 and TRBJ1-3 for the parts outside the CDR3, the full variable domain is DTGVSQNPRHKITKRGQNVTFRCDPISEHNRLYWYRQTLGQGPEFLTYFQNEAQLEKSRLLSDRFSAERPKGSFSTLEIQRTEQGDSAMYLCASSQAGSHTIYFGEGSWLTVV.

The chain combines TRBV19 with TRBJ2-3; D is possibly TRBD1 (6 bases). Between the trimmed V and J ends, which lost 0 bases and 6 bases, there was a span of 16 bases. This CDR3 region has 16 residues. CDR1 LNHDA and CDR2 SQIVND come from the germline V gene (reference sequence). CDR3 protein: CASSIDPTGFRDTQYF. DNA of the CDR3: TGTGCCAGTAGTATAGATCCAACAGGGTTCAGGGATACGCAGTATTTT.

The chain recombines TRBV19 with TRBJ1-1; no definite D call. The CDR3 is 13 residues long. V lost 4 bases and J lost 1, with 7 bases in between. Germline CDR1 LNHDA, CDR2 SQIVND (reference sequence). In nucleotides, the CDR3 is TGTGCCAGTAGTAAGAGAGAGAACACTGAAGCTTTCTTT. As protein: CASSKRENTEAFF.

J is TRBJ1-4 and V is TRBV6-2 or TRBV6-3; D is uncertain. This CDR3 contains 13 residues. Trimming left V 2 bases short and J 6 bases short, with 7 bases between. Germline-derived CDR1 and CDR2 are MNHEY and SVGEGT. The CDR3 DNA reads as TGTGCCAGCAGTTACAGACTGGATGAAAAACTGTTTTTT. This translates into CASSYRLDEKLFF.

The chain employs TRBV6-2 or TRBV6-3 and TRBJ1-2, with a possible D match to TRBD1 (5 bases). CDR1 is MNHEY, CDR2 SVGEGT, per germline. This CDR3 region has 13 residues. The ends were cut back, 5 bases at V and 8 bases at J, with 15 bases in the middle. This CDR3 is CASSQLGLRGYTF. CDR3 nucleotides: TGTGCCAGCAGTCAGCTGGGACTCCGAGGCTACACCTTC.

The chain recombines TRBV4-2 with TRBJ2-7; 7 bases align to TRBD1. Per the germline V gene, CDR1 is LGHNA and CDR2 is YNFKEQ. V was clipped by 1 base and J by 3 bases; unmatched bases: 3. This CDR3 has 14 residues. Here the CDR3 reads CASSQVDRDYEQYF. CDR3 nucleotides: TGTGCCAGCAGCCAAGTTGACAGGGACTACGAGCAGTACTTC.

The chain joins TRBV10-3 to TRBJ2-3; TRBD1 aligns across 8 bases. Germline CDR1 is ENHRY and CDR2 is SYGVKD. With 6 bases clipped from V and 0 bases from J, the junction kept 2 bases outside the gene matches. The CDR3 totals 14 residues. The CDR3 DNA sequence: TGTGCCATCAGGGACAGGGTGAGCACAGATACGCAGTATTTT. This sequence encodes CAIRDRVSTDTQYF.